The present T cell receptor (beta chain) was sequenced within a study of beta chain features in type 1 diabetes. Study overall: Similarity in age, gender and cell yields was seen between patients and healthy donors. General observations from the study: Among patients with Type 1 diabetes, TCRB CDR3s were moderately but significantly shorter in every one of the four CD4+ subsets. Researchers cautioned that cDNA sequencing could over-represent cells with high TCR expression.

CDR1 is SEHNR, CDR2 FQNEAQ, per germline (reference sequence). Trimming took off 3 bases at V and 3 bases at J, with 8 bases between the two ends. The CDR3 extends over 14 amino acids. Sequencing targeted expressed TCRB transcripts, as all isolated RNA had been reverse transcribed. Naive, central memory and regulatory T cell samples produced a mean of roughly 3.5 million reads. Using immunoSEQ multiplex PCR, the repertoire was profiled, and TCRdb retains in-frame clones only, with some absent. The table records 310,000 or so clones, around 9% of them present only once. Concerning this clone: Its antigen remains unidentified.

This sequence originates from a man aged 25-45 years with type 1 diabetes. The V call is TRBV7-9, the J call TRBJ1-4; D not certain. Sequences were obtained from central memory CD4+ T cells from blood. CDR3 coding DNA: TGTGCCAGCAGCTTGAACCGGGCTAATGAAAAACTGTTTTTT. It encodes CASSLNRANEKLFF. The complete variable domain, with remaining parts taken from reference TRBV7-9 and TRBJ1-4, reads DTGVSQNPRHKITKRGQNVTFRCDPISEHNRLYWYRQTLGQGPEFLTYFQNEAQLEKSRLLSDRFSAERPKGSFSTLEIQRTEQGDSAMYLCASSLNRANEKLFFGSGTQLSVL.